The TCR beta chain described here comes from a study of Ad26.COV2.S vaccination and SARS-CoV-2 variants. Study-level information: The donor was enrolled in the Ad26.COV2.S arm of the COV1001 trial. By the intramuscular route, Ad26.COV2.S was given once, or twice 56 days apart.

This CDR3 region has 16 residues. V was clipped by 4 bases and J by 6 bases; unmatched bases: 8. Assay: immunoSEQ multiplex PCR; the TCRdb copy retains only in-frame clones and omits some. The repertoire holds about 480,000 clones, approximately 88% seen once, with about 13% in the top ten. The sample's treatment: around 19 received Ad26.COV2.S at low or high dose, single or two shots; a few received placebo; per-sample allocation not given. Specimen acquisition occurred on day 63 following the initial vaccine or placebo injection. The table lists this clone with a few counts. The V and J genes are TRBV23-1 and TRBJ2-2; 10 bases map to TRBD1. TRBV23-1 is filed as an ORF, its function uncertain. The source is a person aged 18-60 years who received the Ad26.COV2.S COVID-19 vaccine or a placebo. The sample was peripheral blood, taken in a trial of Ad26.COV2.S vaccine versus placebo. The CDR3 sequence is CASSRPPGQGSGELFF. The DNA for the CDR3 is TGCGCCAGCAGTCGCCCCCCGGGACAGGGGTCCGGGGAGCTGTTTTTT.